These T cell receptor beta chains were read from a single sample in a study of CXCR3-negative and CXCR3-positive naive CD8 T cells. TCRdb reanalyzed the 5' RACE reads and collapses them to one entry per CDR3 protein, without DNA. The sample has approximately 52,000 distinct CDR3 sequences. Input material: memory CD8+ T cells from blood. The receptors stem from a human donor in good health. Some clones in this sample may be carry-over from other donors' samples. The CDR3 runs from the conserved cysteine through the conserved F or W. Rows may omit the clone size; those that give it use once, few, many or a size class.

v_call: TRBV5-3; j_call: TRBJ2-2; clone_size: .; cdr3_aa: CARSFPSRADTGELFF
v_call: TRBV12-3/TRBV12-4; j_call: TRBJ1-2; clone_size: .; cdr3_aa: CASSFERAGEGSYGYTF
v_call: TRBV29-1; j_call: TRBJ2-2; clone_size: .; cdr3_aa: CSVEVRTTGELFF
v_call: TRBV27; j_call: TRBJ2-3; clone_size: .; cdr3_aa: CASRPLIAGERTDTQYF
v_call: TRBV10-3; j_call: TRBJ2-3; clone_size: .; cdr3_aa: CAVAGEEDTQYF
v_call: TRBV5-1; j_call: TRBJ2-7; clone_size: .; cdr3_aa: CASSLGQGVLLEQYF
v_call: TRBV20-1; j_call: TRBJ2-2; clone_size: .; cdr3_aa: CSGEGGTGELFF
v_call: TRBV11-2; j_call: TRBJ2-5; clone_size: .; cdr3_aa: CASSSSLRIGETQYF
v_call: TRBV4-3; j_call: TRBJ2-1; clone_size: .; cdr3_aa: CASSQELESYNEQFF
v_call: TRBV29-1; j_call: TRBJ2-4; clone_size: .; cdr3_aa: CSVGGADIQYF
v_call: TRBV5-6; j_call: TRBJ1-1; clone_size: .; cdr3_aa: CASSLWTGQGGTEAFF
v_call: TRBV7-6; j_call: TRBJ2-1; clone_size: .; cdr3_aa: CASSLQEAGGYNEQFF
v_call: TRBV7-6; j_call: TRBJ2-7; clone_size: .; cdr3_aa: CASSLDGPYEQYF
v_call: TRBV7-9; j_call: TRBJ1-6; clone_size: .; cdr3_aa: CASSLSTGHHNSPLHF
v_call: TRBV23-1; j_call: TRBJ2-3; clone_size: .; cdr3_aa: CASSQSAKPTTDTQYF
v_call: TRBV6-2/TRBV6-3; j_call: TRBJ2-1; clone_size: .; cdr3_aa: CASSSTRLASSEQFF
v_call: TRBV7-6; j_call: TRBJ1-5; clone_size: medium-sized; cdr3_aa: CASSLEYGSNQPQHF
v_call: TRBV4-1; j_call: TRBJ2-1; clone_size: .; cdr3_aa: CASSHGGSEQFF
v_call: TRBV20-1; j_call: TRBJ1-1; clone_size: .; cdr3_aa: CSATYSGEAEAFF
v_call: TRBV12-3/TRBV12-4; j_call: TRBJ2-3; clone_size: .; cdr3_aa: CASRNGGLAQYF
v_call: TRBV5-1; j_call: TRBJ2-7; clone_size: .; cdr3_aa: CASSLLGQGSYEQYF
v_call: TRBV12-3/TRBV12-4; j_call: TRBJ2-1; clone_size: .; cdr3_aa: CASSDLGGLNEQFF
v_call: TRBV4-2; j_call: TRBJ1-5; clone_size: .; cdr3_aa: CASSQVSTVDQPQHF
v_call: TRBV4-2; j_call: TRBJ2-1; clone_size: .; cdr3_aa: CASSQEDAETDYNEQFF
v_call: TRBV6-5; j_call: TRBJ1-5; clone_size: .; cdr3_aa: CASSYSRGVNQPQHF
v_call: TRBV29-1; j_call: TRBJ2-5; clone_size: .; cdr3_aa: CSVEGDREETQYF
v_call: TRBV7-9; j_call: TRBJ1-3; clone_size: .; cdr3_aa: CASSPRQSGLNTIYF
v_call: TRBV6-5; j_call: TRBJ2-2; clone_size: .; cdr3_aa: CASSYGRDSNTGELFF
v_call: TRBV12-3/TRBV12-4; j_call: TRBJ2-7; clone_size: .; cdr3_aa: CASSFSGSSYEQYF
v_call: TRBV29-1; j_call: TRBJ2-7; clone_size: .; cdr3_aa: CSVEMYVRGEYEQYF
v_call: TRBV7-9; j_call: TRBJ1-5; clone_size: .; cdr3_aa: CASSLESTGAGGPQHF
v_call: TRBV12-3/TRBV12-4; j_call: TRBJ2-1; clone_size: .; cdr3_aa: CARFPGDREFPPPNEQFF
v_call: TRBV7-9; j_call: TRBJ2-1; clone_size: .; cdr3_aa: CASSLVSGGSDNEQFF
v_call: TRBV28; j_call: TRBJ1-2; clone_size: .; cdr3_aa: CASSGYRGDNYGYTF
v_call: TRBV29-1; j_call: TRBJ1-2; clone_size: .; cdr3_aa: CSVEPQSSYGYTF
v_call: TRBV29-1; j_call: TRBJ2-1; clone_size: .; cdr3_aa: CSVEEEGSHNEQFF
v_call: TRBV18; j_call: TRBJ2-7; clone_size: .; cdr3_aa: CASSPPAGALPSHEQYF
v_call: TRBV27; j_call: TRBJ2-2; clone_size: .; cdr3_aa: CASTPGTDTGELFF
v_call: TRBV6-5; j_call: TRBJ2-1; clone_size: .; cdr3_aa: CASSPLAESYNEQFF
v_call: TRBV7-7; j_call: TRBJ2-1; clone_size: .; cdr3_aa: CASSPSLYSSYNEQFF
v_call: TRBV6-2/TRBV6-3; j_call: TRBJ1-1; clone_size: .; cdr3_aa: CASSYRARGTEAFF
v_call: TRBV20-1; j_call: TRBJ2-7; clone_size: .; cdr3_aa: CSARDRRRETHEQYF
v_call: TRBV27; j_call: TRBJ2-7; clone_size: .; cdr3_aa: CASSQGSLYEQYF
v_call: TRBV7-9; j_call: TRBJ2-7; clone_size: .; cdr3_aa: CASSLALEGATYEQYF
v_call: TRBV3-1; j_call: TRBJ2-3; clone_size: .; cdr3_aa: CASSQDGTSQFTDTQYF
v_call: TRBV28; j_call: TRBJ2-1; clone_size: .; cdr3_aa: CASSPRGLGEQFF
v_call: TRBV7-9; j_call: TRBJ2-7; clone_size: .; cdr3_aa: CASSLEAPGGVYSYEQYF
v_call: TRBV6-5; j_call: TRBJ1-1; clone_size: .; cdr3_aa: CASSYSGITEAFF
v_call: TRBV29-1; j_call: TRBJ2-7; clone_size: .; cdr3_aa: CSAQDRGSSYEQYF
v_call: TRBV20-1; j_call: TRBJ2-7; clone_size: medium-sized; cdr3_aa: CSARGDREYEQYF
v_call: TRBV6-5; j_call: TRBJ1-2; clone_size: .; cdr3_aa: CASSYSLGNYGYTF
v_call: TRBV7-9; j_call: TRBJ2-1; clone_size: .; cdr3_aa: CASSVGWTGEQFF
v_call: TRBV20-1; j_call: TRBJ2-3; clone_size: medium-sized; cdr3_aa: CSAKLAGVPSVTDTQYF
v_call: TRBV14; j_call: TRBJ2-1; clone_size: .; cdr3_aa: CASSQDPSSYNEQFF
v_call: TRBV20-1; j_call: TRBJ2-7; clone_size: .; cdr3_aa: CSAQDGESSYERYF
v_call: TRBV7-2; j_call: TRBJ2-7; clone_size: .; cdr3_aa: CASSFGTSGRNHYEQYF
v_call: TRBV20-1; j_call: TRBJ2-5; clone_size: .; cdr3_aa: CSARGSEVLETQYF